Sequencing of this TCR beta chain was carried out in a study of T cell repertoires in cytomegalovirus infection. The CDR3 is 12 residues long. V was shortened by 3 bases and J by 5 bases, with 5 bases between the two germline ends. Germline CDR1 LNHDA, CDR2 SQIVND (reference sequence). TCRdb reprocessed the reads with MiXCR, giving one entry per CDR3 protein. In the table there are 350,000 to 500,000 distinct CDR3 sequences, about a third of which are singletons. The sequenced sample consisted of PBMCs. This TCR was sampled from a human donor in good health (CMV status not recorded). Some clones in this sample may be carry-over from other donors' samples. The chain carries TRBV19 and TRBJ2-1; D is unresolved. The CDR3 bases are TGTGCCAGTAGTATCGGTCACAATGAGCAGTTCTTC. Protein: CASSIGHNEQFF.